The 23 T cell receptor beta chains below were found in one sample sequenced in a study of response to subunit inactivated influenza vaccine. TCRdb processed the RT-PCR reads anew with MiXCR; each CDR3 protein has one entry. The sample records 500,000 or so distinct CDR3 sequences, roughly 11% being singletons. The material sequenced was PBMCs from blood, taken 45 days after vaccination. Receptors originate from a man between 50 and 59 years old who received an inactivated influenza vaccine.

This clonotype was detected only a few times. V and J are TRBV7-7 and TRBJ2-1, with D possibly being TRBD2 (6 bases). Germline assignment: CDR1 SSHAT and CDR2 FNYEAQ (reference sequence). V lost 1 base and J 5 bases, leaving 15 bases between the germline ends. The length of the CDR3 is 16 residues. CDR3 residues: CASSLVVAEEDNEQFF. In DNA form, the CDR3 reads TGTGCCAGCAGCTTAGTTGTAGCGGAGGAGGACAATGAGCAGTTCTTC.

This clonotype was seen many times. This chain uses TRBV29-1 with TRBJ2-3; D is unresolved. The germline CDR1 and CDR2 sequences are SQVTM and ANQGSEA. The CDR3 covers 11 residues. The germline V and J ends were trimmed by 7 bases and 2 bases, with 7 bases remaining between them. CDR3 region: CSGAHTDTQYF. CDR3 nucleotide sequence: TGCAGCGGCGCCCACACAGATACGCAGTATTTT.

This clonotype has more than one count but fewer than ten. The gene calls are TRBV10-3 and TRBJ2-3, with TRBD1 matching 9 bases. The J segment lost 5 bases and the V segment lost 6 bases, leaving 9 bases of the junction unmatched. The CDR3 consists of 15 residues. In germline, CDR1 is ENHRY, CDR2 SYGVKD. This chain's CDR3 is CAIRPGTGHQDTQYF. The CDR3 DNA sequence: TGTGCCATCAGACCCGGGACAGGGCATCAAGATACGCAGTATTTT.

Concerning this clonotype: This may be a read error, as it is one base from a much larger clone. This sequence joins TRBV29-1 and TRBJ2-7; D unclear. Germline V lookup: CDR1 SQVTM, CDR2 ANQGSEA. Deletions cut 5 bases from V and 2 bases from J, with 16 bases between. This CDR3 region has 14 residues. The CDR3 nucleotides are TGCAGCGTTAGCCAAACGCGGCTTACCTACGAGCAGTACTTC. It yields the protein CSVSQTRLTYEQYF.

The J gene is TRBJ2-2, the V gene TRBV4-1; 9 nucleotides agree with TRBD2. Per the germline V gene, CDR1 is MGHRA and CDR2 is YSYEKL. CDR3 size: 16 residues. The J segment lost 3 bases and the V segment lost 7 bases, leaving 9 bases of the junction unmatched. This CDR3 is CASTKTPSGDTGELFF. The CDR3 DNA sequence: TGCGCCAGCACCAAGACCCCTAGCGGGGACACCGGGGAGCTGTTTTTT.

The chain joins TRBV10-1 to TRBJ2-3, with TRBD2 identical over 14 bases. Germline lookup yields CDR1 WNHNN and CDR2 SYGVQD (reference sequence). CDR3 length: 17 residues. V dropped 1 base and J dropped 4; count of bases not matched to a gene: 4. CDR3 coding DNA: TGCGCCAGCAGTGAGTGGACTAGCGGGGGGTCCGCAGATACGCAGTATTTT. As protein: CASSEWTSGGSADTQYF.

V usage is TRBV2 and J usage is TRBJ2-7; 7 bases are a match to TRBD1. V shed 7 bases, J shed 1 base, and the junction held 10 bases outside the gene matches. This CDR3 contains 15 residues. The germline gives CDR1 SNHLY, CDR2 FYNNEI. CDR3 region: CASIGQVGVSYEQYF. CDR3 DNA sequence: TGTGCCAGCATTGGACAGGTGGGAGTATCCTACGAGCAGTACTTC. Full variable domain (rest looked up from reference TRBV2 and TRBJ2-7): EPEVTQTPSHQVTQMGQEVILRCVPISNHLYFYWYRQILGQKVEFLVSFYNNEISEKSEIFDDQFSVERPDGSNFTLKIRSTKLEDSAMYFCASIGQVGVSYEQYFGPGTRLTVT.

Only a few counts were recorded for this clonotype. This chain links TRBV24-1 with TRBJ2-1, with 7 bases matching TRBD2. The CDR3 sequence is 15 residues long. CDR1 is KGHDR and CDR2 is SFDVKD in the germline V gene. J lost 8 bases, V lost 1 base, and 7 bases had no gene match. The CDR3 loop reads CATSDFGGRGYEQFF. In DNA, the CDR3 is TGTGCCACCAGTGATTTTGGCGGGAGAGGCTATGAGCAGTTCTTC.

This clonotype was seen ten or more times. This sequence joins TRBV6-1 and TRBJ1-3; 11 bases are shared with TRBD1. CDR3 length equals 14 residues. Trimming cost V 6 bases and J 6 bases; bases outside gene matches: 4. The germline gives CDR1 MNHNS, CDR2 SASEGT. CDR3 residues: CASRPGQGANTIYF. CDR3 DNA: TGTGCCAGCAGACCCGGACAGGGGGCAAACACCATATATTTT.

This clonotype has ten or more counts. CDR3 in amino acids: CSPISLAGGLTTYNEQFF. DNA for the CDR3: TGCAGTCCCATCTCACTAGCGGGGGGCCTCACGACCTACAATGAGCAGTTCTTC. J is TRBJ2-1 and V is TRBV20-1; 12 bases fit TRBD2. This CDR3 region has 18 residues. Germline-derived CDR1 and CDR2 are DFQATT and SNEGSKA (reference sequence). V was clipped by 8 bases and J by 2 bases; unmatched bases: 16.

The chain has TRBV10-1 and TRBJ2-1, with a weak D call TRBD1 (5 bases). Germline loops: CDR1 WNHNN, CDR2 SYGVQD (reference sequence). V lost 6 bases to trimming and J lost 7 bases, with 19 bases between them. This CDR3 is built from 15 residues. The CDR3 DNA follows: TGCGCCAGCAGCACTTCGACAGCCGCATGGAATGAGCAGTTCTTC. This translates into CASSTSTAAWNEQFF.

The chain links TRBV28 to TRBJ2-6; perhaps TRBD2 as D (5 bases). The CDR3 totals 18 residues. CDR1 MDHEN and CDR2 SYDVKM come from the germline V gene. Deletions cut 9 bases from V and 0 bases from J, with 21 bases between. CDR3 region: CARCSPAQRISGANVLTF. Written as DNA, the CDR3 is TGTGCCAGGTGTTCCCCCGCCCAGCGGATCTCTGGGGCCAACGTCCTGACTTTC.

This clonotype showed up just a few times. The V and J genes are TRBV20-1 and TRBJ2-3; 8 nucleotides line up with TRBD2. This CDR3 region has 15 residues. The germline CDR1 and CDR2 sequences are DFQATT and SNEGSKA (reference sequence). Trimming removed 0 bases from V and 1 base from J; junction bases left unmatched: 3. CDR3 in amino acids: CSAREGGGRTDTQYF. The CDR3 coding sequence is TGCAGTGCTAGAGAGGGCGGGGGGCGCACAGATACGCAGTATTTT.

This clonotype was seen only a few times. This chain links TRBV20-1 with TRBJ2-1; maybe TRBD2 (6 bases). Trimming took 7 bases from V and 5 from J, leaving 21 bases between them. The CDR3 spans 15 residues. The germline V gene has CDR1 DFQATT and CDR2 SNEGSKA (reference sequence). The chain's CDR3 is CSEMRHRRGDNEQFF. As DNA, the CDR3 is TGCAGTGAAATGCGGCACCGGCGGGGAGACAATGAGCAGTTCTTC.

This clonotype occurred a few times. This chain links TRBV9 with TRBJ2-7, with 10 bases matching TRBD1. The V and J ends lost 4 bases and 3 bases, in that order; junction bases with no gene match: 7. CDR1 and CDR2 from the germline V gene are SGDLS and YYNGEE. The CDR3 loop spans 15 amino acids. Written as DNA, the CDR3 is TGTGCCAGCAGCATCGGACAGGGGGTGATCTACGAGCAGTACTTC. This codes for CASSIGQGVIYEQYF. Using reference TRBV9 and TRBJ2-7 for the parts outside the CDR3, the full variable domain is DSGVTQTPKHLITATGQRVTLRCSPRSGDLSVYWYQQSLDQGLQFLIQYYNGEERAKGNILERFSAQQFPDLHSELNLSSLELGDSALYFCASSIGQGVIYEQYFGPGTRLTVT.

In this sample, this clonotype turned up a few times. This chain joins TRBV5-6 and TRBJ2-3, with 7 bases fitting TRBD2. The trim removed 0 bases at V and 4 bases at J, leaving 5 bases unmatched. Germline assignment: CDR1 SGHDT and CDR2 YYEEEE. This CDR3 contains 15 residues. The DNA for the CDR3 is TGTGCCAGCAGCTTGGGGCGGGGGAGCGCAGATACGCAGTATTTT. Protein sequence: CASSLGRGSADTQYF.

This clonotype has at least ten counts. This chain joins TRBV20-1 and TRBJ1-2; weak D call: TRBD1 (6 bases). Germline loops: CDR1 DFQATT, CDR2 SNEGSKA (reference sequence). The V gene lost 5 bases and the J gene lost 7 bases, with 23 bases spanning the gap. The CDR3 is made up of 15 amino acids. The CDR3 sequence: CSASRMGARMIGYTF. Here the CDR3 DNA reads TGCAGTGCTTCCCGGATGGGGGCGCGGATGATTGGCTACACCTTC.

At least ten counts were recorded for this clonotype. The chain carries TRBV7-9 and TRBJ2-7, with D possibly being TRBD2 (5 bases). Trimming removed 1 base from V and 0 bases from J, with 13 bases in between. This CDR3 comprises 16 residues. Germline CDR1 reads SEHNR; CDR2 reads FQNEAQ (reference sequence). The CDR3 sequence is CASSLGGGRSSYEQYF. Written as DNA, the CDR3 is TGTGCCAGCAGCTTAGGTGGAGGTAGAAGCTCCTACGAGCAGTACTTC.

This clonotype occurred many times. The chain couples TRBV29-1 to TRBJ2-7; no clear D gene. Germline values: CDR1 SQVTM, CDR2 ANQGSEA. The CDR3 runs 14 residues. Trimming took 6 bases from V and 0 from J, leaving 15 bases between them. The CDR3 DNA reads as TGCAGCGTGGCCCTCGCCTTGAGCTCCTACGAGCAGTACTTC. Its translation is CSVALALSSYEQYF.

This clonotype was found many times. The J gene is TRBJ1-1, the V gene TRBV29-1; D is unresolved. V was pared by 7 bases and J by 7 bases, with 13 bases between. This CDR3 is built from 11 residues. The V gene's germline CDR1 is SQVTM and CDR2 ANQGSEA. The CDR3 is CSAGRAFEAFF. The CDR3, as DNA: TGCAGCGCCGGGCGCGCCTTTGAAGCTTTCTTT.

This clonotype occurred many times. The chain uses TRBV9 and TRBJ2-1; TRBD1 might be the D (5 bases). Trimming shortened V by 0 bases and J by 4 bases, and 11 bases separated the two germline ends. The germline CDR1 and CDR2 sequences are SGDLS and YYNGEE. The CDR3 has 15 residues. The CDR3 here is CASSVGGAKYNEQFF. The DNA for the CDR3 is TGTGCCAGCAGCGTAGGTGGGGCAAAATACAATGAGCAGTTCTTC.

The V call is TRBV5-1, the J call TRBJ1-2, with 8 positions matching TRBD1. Germline V gene data show CDR1 as SGHRS and CDR2 as YFSETQ. This CDR3 is built from 15 residues. Trimming removed 4 bases from V and 3 bases from J; junction bases left unmatched: 8. This chain's CDR3 is CASSRWTGTDYGYTF. The CDR3 DNA reads as TGCGCCAGCAGCCGCTGGACAGGGACTGACTATGGCTACACCTTC. Drawing the rest from reference TRBV5-1 and TRBJ1-2, the complete variable domain is KAGVTQTPRYLIKTRGQQVTLSCSPISGHRSVSWYQQTPGQGLQFLFEYFSETQRNKGNFPGRFSGRQFSNSRSEMNVSTLELGDSALYLCASSRWTGTDYGYTFGSGTRLTVV.

In this sample, this clonotype turned up many times. The chain has TRBV4-3 and TRBJ2-7; 8 nucleotides agree with TRBD2. The ends lost 0 bases at V and 5 bases at J; junction bases unmatched: 12. The CDR3 runs to 17 residues. The germline V gene encodes CDR1 LGHNA and CDR2 YSLEER. CDR3 sequence: CASSQDIGTSFIHEQYF. CDR3 DNA: TGCGCCAGCAGCCAAGATATTGGGACTAGTTTTATCCACGAGCAGTACTTC.